The 24 T cell receptor beta chains reported below all come from one sample, sequenced in a study of T cells in Graves' hyperthyroidism and ophthalmopathy. There were TCR beta CDR3 regions amplified from RNA transcripts. HTBI primers were the set used in a first-round RT-PCR of the TCR CDR3. TCRdb processed the multiplex PCR reads anew with MiXCR; each CDR3 protein has one entry. The sample records about 420,000 distinct CDR3 sequences, approximately 14% being singletons. Sequenced sample: blood. These receptors all come from a woman between 18 and 29 years old with Graves' hyperthyroidism.

The CDR3 protein is CASSLRGQGSIEAFF. As DNA, the CDR3 is TGTGCCAGCAGCTTAAGAGGGCAGGGTTCTATTGAAGCTTTCTTT. The rearrangement uses TRBV7-2 and TRBJ1-1; tentatively, D is TRBD1 (5 bases). Trimming shortened V by 2 bases and J by 7 bases, and 17 bases separated the two germline ends. The CDR3 loop spans 15 amino acids. Germline CDR1 is SGHTA and CDR2 is FQGNSA.

This clonotype was counted ten times or more. The rearrangement joins TRBV2 to TRBJ2-6; D not resolved. The germline gives CDR1 SNHLY, CDR2 FYNNEI. V dropped 11 bases and J dropped 2 bases, with 10 bases sitting between them. This CDR3 has 13 residues. The CDR3 bases are TGTGCCGGAGTCTCTCCTGGGGCCAACGTCCTGACTTTC. It encodes CAGVSPGANVLTF.

The rearrangement links TRBV27 to TRBJ1-2, with 11 positions matching TRBD1. The trim removed 3 bases at V and 8 bases at J, leaving 8 bases unmatched. The CDR3 length is 15 residues. Per the germline V gene, CDR1 is MNHEY and CDR2 is SMNVEV (reference sequence). The CDR3 protein is CASSFGGGTGGGYTF. The CDR3 DNA reads TGTGCCAGCAGTTTTGGTGGCGGGACAGGGGGAGGCTACACCTTC.

This clonotype was seen many times. The rearrangement uses TRBV5-1 and TRBJ1-2; D gene uncertain. V was trimmed by 0 bases and J by 3 bases, leaving 9 bases between them. The CDR3 runs to 14 residues. Germline CDR1 reads SGHRS; CDR2 reads YFSETQ. The CDR3 DNA follows: TGCGCCAGCAGCTTGGAGGGTCGAGACTATGGCTACACCTTC. Translated: CASSLEGRDYGYTF.

This clonotype came up a few times. CDR3 residues: CASSVGTSGTSYNEQFF. DNA of the CDR3: TGTGCCAGCAGTGTCGGGACTAGCGGGACCTCCTACAATGAGCAGTTCTTC. V and J are TRBV25-1 and TRBJ2-1, with 13 bases fitting TRBD2. Germline V gene lookup returns CDR1 MGHDK and CDR2 SYGVNS. The J segment lost 0 bases and the V segment lost 4 bases, leaving 3 bases of the junction unmatched. This CDR3 has 17 amino acids.

V is TRBV27 and J is TRBJ2-3; 9 bases fit TRBD2. The CDR3 consists of 16 residues. Germline V gives CDR1 MNHEY, CDR2 SMNVEV (reference sequence). J gave up 1 base and V 1 base, and 3 bases lay outside the gene matches. Here the CDR3 reads CASSLWRGGGTDTQYF. CDR3 nucleotides: TGTGCCAGCAGTTTATGGCGGGGGGGAGGCACAGATACGCAGTATTTT.

This clonotype was seen repeatedly, ten times or more. V gene TRBV10-3 combines with J gene TRBJ1-1; D unclear. Germline V CDR1 and CDR2: ENHRY, SYGVKD. The V and J ends lost 6 bases and 4 bases respectively, with 15 bases between them. This CDR3 contains 14 residues. CDR3 sequence reads: CAIREGLASTEAFF. The CDR3 coding sequence is TGTGCCATCAGGGAGGGTTTGGCGAGCACTGAAGCTTTCTTT.

This clonotype was seen repeatedly, ten times or more. The chain has TRBV7-8 and TRBJ2-5, with 12 bases that match TRBD2. The CDR3 runs 17 residues. V was pared by 0 bases and J by 0 bases, with 2 bases of the junction left unmatched. CDR1 is SGHVS, CDR2 FQNEAQ, per germline. The CDR3 DNA follows: TGTGCCAGCAGCTTAGCTACTAGCGGGGGGAACCAAGAGACCCAGTACTTC. Encoded protein: CASSLATSGGNQETQYF.

This clonotype was observed many times. This chain uses TRBV11-2 with TRBJ2-1, with no clear D. This CDR3 has 16 amino acids. V gave up 2 bases and J gave up 4 bases, with 15 bases separating them. Germline V CDR1 and CDR2: SGHAT, FQNNGV. CDR3 loop: CASSLRQRNLYNEQFF. CDR3 nucleotide sequence: TGTGCCAGCAGCTTACGCCAGCGCAACCTTTACAATGAGCAGTTCTTC.

About this clonotype itself: An end of the junction does not agree with germline; a read error may underlie this. The chain is built from TRBV20-1 and TRBJ1-5; D is ambiguous. Germline V gene data show CDR1 as DFQATT and CDR2 as SNEGSKA (reference sequence). CDR3 size: 17 residues. The CDR3 coding sequence is TGCAGTGCTGGAGATTCAGCAGACGTCCTTATCGATCAGCCCCAGCATTTT. Its translation is CSAGDSADVLIDQPQHF.

This clonotype was picked up a small number of times. The V gene is TRBV6-5, the J gene TRBJ2-3; 9 nucleotides agree with TRBD1. There are 15 residues in the CDR3. V lost 2 bases, J lost 4 bases, and 4 bases stayed unmatched. From germline, CDR1 is MNHEY and CDR2 SVGAGI. The CDR3 DNA reads TGTGCCAGCAGTTACGCGGGACAGGGCGCAGATACGCAGTATTTT. It codes for CASSYAGQGADTQYF.

In its sample, this clonotype was seen many times. This rearrangement joins TRBV5-1 to TRBJ1-1; the D gene is possibly TRBD1 (6 bases). V was clipped by 3 bases and J by 4 bases, with 16 bases between them. Per the germline V gene, CDR1 is SGHRS and CDR2 is YFSETQ. The CDR3 sequence is 15 residues long. The CDR3 is CASSSRGQTGTEAFF. CDR3 nucleotide sequence: TGCGCCAGCAGCTCCCGGGGCCAGACAGGCACTGAAGCTTTCTTT.

This clonotype was seen at least ten times. The rearrangement links TRBV20-1 to TRBJ2-3; TRBD2 is a possible D gene (5 bases). Trimming removed 4 bases from V and 0 bases from J, with 14 bases in between. Germline-derived CDR1 and CDR2 are DFQATT and SNEGSKA (reference sequence). The CDR3 sequence is 15 residues long. CDR3 sequence (DNA): TGCAGTGCTACCTACCCCCCGGGGAGCACAGATACGCAGTATTTT. This translates into CSATYPPGSTDTQYF.

This clonotype was picked up many times. This chain joins TRBV28 and TRBJ1-6; 7 nucleotides agree with TRBD1. Germline V lookup: CDR1 MDHEN, CDR2 SYDVKM. J gave up 14 bases and V 5 bases, and 12 bases lay outside the gene matches. The CDR3 is 14 residues long. This chain's CDR3 is CASSPRTGPLSLHF. The CDR3 DNA is TGTGCCAGCAGTCCCAGGACAGGTCCCTTATCCCTCCACTTT. The variable domain in full, completed from reference TRBV28 and TRBJ1-6, reads DVKVTQSSRYLVKRTGEKVFLECVQDMDHENMFWYRQDPGLGLRLIYFSYDVKMKEKGDIPEGYSVSREKKERFSLILESASTNQTSMYLCASSPRTGPLSLHFGNGTRLTVT.

The V and J genes are TRBV5-1 and TRBJ2-1, with 7 bases that match TRBD1. J was trimmed by 6 bases and V by 3 bases; bases with no gene match: 3. Germline V gives CDR1 SGHRS, CDR2 YFSETQ. CDR3 size: 13 residues. Here the CDR3 DNA reads TGCGCCAGCAGCTGGGGACAGCTCAATGAGCAGTTCTTC. As protein: CASSWGQLNEQFF. Combining the CDR3 with reference TRBV5-1 and TRBJ2-1 gives the whole variable domain KAGVTQTPRYLIKTRGQQVTLSCSPISGHRSVSWYQQTPGQGLQFLFEYFSETQRNKGNFPGRFSGRQFSNSRSEMNVSTLELGDSALYLCASSWGQLNEQFFGPGTRLTVL.

This chain's CDR3 is CASSQDDRRGAVDEQFF. Here the CDR3 DNA reads TGCGCCAGCAGCCAAGATGATCGTCGGGGGGCAGTCGACGAGCAGTTCTTC. This chain links TRBV4-1 with TRBJ2-1, with D perhaps matching TRBD2 (7 bases). V was clipped by 0 bases and J by 10 bases, with 22 bases between them. The CDR3 is 17 amino acids. CDR1 is MGHRA and CDR2 is YSYEKL in the germline V gene.

This clonotype was found a few times. This rearrangement joins TRBV7-9 to TRBJ2-6; the D gene is possibly TRBD1 (6 bases). In germline, CDR1 is SEHNR, CDR2 FQNEAQ (reference sequence). This CDR3 is built from 19 residues. Trimming removed 0 bases at V and 0 bases at J, with 15 bases between. CDR3 nucleotide sequence: TGTGCCAGCAGCTTAGCAGGGGCAGGGGCCTCCTCTGGGGCCAACGTCCTGACTTTC. It encodes CASSLAGAGASSGANVLTF.

This clonotype occurred many times. This chain uses TRBV7-9 with TRBJ1-1; D is ambiguous. The CDR3 is 13 residues long. V was trimmed by 5 bases and J by 4 bases, leaving 11 bases between them. Germline V gives CDR1 SEHNR, CDR2 FQNEAQ (reference sequence). CDR3 DNA sequence: TGTGCCAGCAGCCCGCGCCGGGGCACTGAAGCTTTCTTT. Protein sequence: CASSPRRGTEAFF.

The chain uses TRBV6-1 and TRBJ1-2, with 9 bases lining up with TRBD1. This CDR3 has 12 residues. The trim removed 8 bases at V and 8 bases at J, leaving 6 bases unmatched. Germline CDR1 reads MNHNS; CDR2 reads SASEGT. As DNA, the CDR3 is TGTGCCAGCGGATTCGACAGGGGGGGCTACACCTTC. This gives the protein CASGFDRGGYTF.

This chain uses TRBV7-6 with TRBJ1-4; 9 bases align to TRBD1. CDR3 length: 16 amino acids. Germline assignment: CDR1 SGHVS and CDR2 FNYEAQ. The junction had 9 bases not matched to a gene; V was cut back by 3 bases and J by 7 bases. For the CDR3, the DNA is TGTGCCAGCAGCTTGGGTCCGGGACAGGGCACTGAAAAACTGTTTTTT. Translated: CASSLGPGQGTEKLFF.

V and J are TRBV13 and TRBJ1-6; the D gene is possibly TRBD1 (6 bases). Trimming took 0 bases from V and 10 from J, leaving 16 bases between them. CDR1 and CDR2 from the germline V gene are PRHDT and FYEKMQ (reference sequence). The CDR3 consists of 16 residues. CDR3 in amino acids: CASSLGQGFAGSPLHF. The CDR3 DNA reads TGTGCCAGCAGCTTAGGCCAGGGGTTTGCAGGCTCACCCCTCCACTTT.

As regards this clonotype: A much more abundant neighbour one base away suggests this may be a read error. The chain recombines TRBV12-3 or TRBV12-4 with TRBJ2-7; D could derive from TRBD1 or TRBD2 (5 bases each). The CDR3 is 14 residues long. CDR3 protein: CASSRGEPSYGQYF. The CDR3 nucleotides read TGTGCCAGCAGCCGAGGGGAGCCGTCCTACGGGCAGTACTTC.

The chain uses TRBV20-1 and TRBJ2-2; D is unresolved. The CDR3 length is 15 residues. Germline V gene lookup returns CDR1 DFQATT and CDR2 SNEGSKA (reference sequence). V was trimmed by 4 bases and J by 1 base, leaving 13 bases between them. In DNA form, the CDR3 reads TGCAGTGCTACCTTGGAGAAGGGGAACACCGGGGAGCTGTTTTTT. Translation gives CSATLEKGNTGELFF.

This clonotype was observed many times. V and J are TRBV6-2 or TRBV6-3 and TRBJ2-3; tentatively, D is TRBD1 (6 bases). V lost 6 bases, J lost 2 bases, and 18 bases lay in between. The CDR3 has 16 amino acids. Germline values: CDR1 MNHEY, CDR2 SVGEGT. Here the CDR3 DNA reads TGTGCCAGCAGCCTACAGGGTACTTTGATCACAGATACGCAGTATTTT. As protein: CASSLQGTLITDTQYF.